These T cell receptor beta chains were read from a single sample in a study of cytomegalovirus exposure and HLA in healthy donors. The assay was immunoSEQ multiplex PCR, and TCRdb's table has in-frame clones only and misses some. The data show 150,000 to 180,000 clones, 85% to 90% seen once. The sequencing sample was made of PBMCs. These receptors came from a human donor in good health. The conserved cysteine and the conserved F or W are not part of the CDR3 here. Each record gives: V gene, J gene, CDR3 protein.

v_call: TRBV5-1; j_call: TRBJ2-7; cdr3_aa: ASSLEAGTYEQY
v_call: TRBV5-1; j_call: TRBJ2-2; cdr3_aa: ASSRLDTGELF
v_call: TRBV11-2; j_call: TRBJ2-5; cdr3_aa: ASSRDRQETQY
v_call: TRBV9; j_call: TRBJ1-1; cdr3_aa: ASSVAEKGPEAF
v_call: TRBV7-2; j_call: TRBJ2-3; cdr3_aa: ASSPTRGPRDTQY
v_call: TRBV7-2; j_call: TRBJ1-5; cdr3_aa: ASSLGQGAGQPQH
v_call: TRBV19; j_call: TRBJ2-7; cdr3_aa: ASSIGQRYEQY
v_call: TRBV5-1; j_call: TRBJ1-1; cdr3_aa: ASSPPDRGNTEAF
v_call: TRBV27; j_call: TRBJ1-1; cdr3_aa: ASKSLAGRFTEAF
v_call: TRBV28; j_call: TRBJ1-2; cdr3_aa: ASSSMTVNYGYT
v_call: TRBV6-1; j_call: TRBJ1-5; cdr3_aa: ASSEAPEPNQPQH
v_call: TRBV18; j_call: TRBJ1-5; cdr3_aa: ASSQNGTGDQPQH
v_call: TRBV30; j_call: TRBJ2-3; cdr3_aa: AWSVRTSGRPDTQY
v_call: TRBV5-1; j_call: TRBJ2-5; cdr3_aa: ASSRSLGDQETQY
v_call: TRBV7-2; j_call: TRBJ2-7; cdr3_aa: ASSPRVQGRGEQY
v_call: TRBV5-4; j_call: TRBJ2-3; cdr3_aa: ASSKTGGSDTQY
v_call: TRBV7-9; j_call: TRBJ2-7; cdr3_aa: ASSLVSGGPLYEQY
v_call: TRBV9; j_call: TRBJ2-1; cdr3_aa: ASSAPGNSYNEQF
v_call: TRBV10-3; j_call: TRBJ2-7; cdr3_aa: AISELGEQY
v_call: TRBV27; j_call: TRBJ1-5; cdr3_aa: ASSGGQLANSNQPQH
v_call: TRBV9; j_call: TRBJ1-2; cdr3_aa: ASSVGNRGYGYT
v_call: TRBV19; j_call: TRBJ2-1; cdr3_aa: ASTSSGRSSSSYNEQF